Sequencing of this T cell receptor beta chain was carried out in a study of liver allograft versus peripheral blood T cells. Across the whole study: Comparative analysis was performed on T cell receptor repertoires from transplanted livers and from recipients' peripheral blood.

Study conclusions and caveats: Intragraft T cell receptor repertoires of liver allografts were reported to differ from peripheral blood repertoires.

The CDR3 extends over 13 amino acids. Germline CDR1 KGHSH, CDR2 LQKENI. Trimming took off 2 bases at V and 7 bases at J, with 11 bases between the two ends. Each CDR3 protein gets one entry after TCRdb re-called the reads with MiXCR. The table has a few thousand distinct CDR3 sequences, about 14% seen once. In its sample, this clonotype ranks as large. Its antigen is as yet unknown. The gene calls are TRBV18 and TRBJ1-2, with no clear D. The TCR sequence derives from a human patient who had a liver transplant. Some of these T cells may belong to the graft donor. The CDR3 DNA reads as TGTGCCAGCTCACCATTCGGGGTCGGTGGCTACACCTTC. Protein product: CASSPFGVGGYTF.